This T cell receptor beta chain appears in the sequencing data of a study of human T cells and chemical hapten exposure. About the study: Variation in per-sample TCR yields came mainly from small pooled library volume differences. Study results and caveats: There was a positive correlation between PT1 expanded TCR counts and patch test score.

V gave up 3 bases and J gave up 0 bases; unmatched junction bases: 4. Germline V CDR1 and CDR2: LNHDA, SQIVND (reference sequence). The CDR3 totals 15 residues. The time point here: patch test 1, 2 weeks after DPC sensitization. Treatment reported: therapeutic diphenylcyclopropenone sensitization with weekly scalp DPC. The donor pool consisted of alopecia patients aged 18 to 70 years, considered suitable for DPC. Unique molecular identifiers were attached to individual cDNA molecules during library preparation. TCRdb re-called the RACE reads with MiXCR, one entry per CDR3 protein. The repertoire includes around 99,000 distinct CDR3 sequences, 12% of them detected once, and roughly 2.1% sits in the top ten. This clonotype was observed a few times. Its antigen is not known.

The specimen was whole blood, collected in connection with sensitization to the hapten diphenylcyclopropenone (DPC). The V and J genes are TRBV19 and TRBJ2-5, with 7 bases aligning to TRBD1. This receptor was obtained from a woman aged 40 to 50 with alopecia areata. Some clones in this sample may be carry-over from other donors' samples. In nucleotides, the CDR3 is TGTGCCAGTAGTATCCGGGGACAGCACCAAGAGACCCAGTACTTC. Protein product: CASSIRGQHQETQYF.